A selection of T cell receptor beta chains follows, all from one sample in a study of cytomegalovirus exposure and HLA in healthy donors. Generated by immunoSEQ multiplex PCR, the TCRdb table keeps only in-frame clones and is missing some. The table includes 130,000 or so clones, over 60% detected once. Sequencing was done on a sample of PBMCs. The receptors originated from a female donor in good health and CMV-seronegative. Both conserved end residues are part of each CDR3. The D gene is left open where the match is weak. Clone size is shown for a subset of rows, as once, few, many or a class of expanded clone.

>TRBJ1-1|TRBV2|NA|few
CASSDRTALNTEAFF
TGTGCCAGCAGTGACCGGACAGCCTTGAACACTGAAGCTTTCTTT
>TRBJ2-7|TRBV27|TRBD1|NA
CASTRNDLQGAGLHEQYF
TGTGCCAGCACCCGTAACGACCTGCAGGGGGCCGGATTGCACGAGCAGTACTTC
>TRBJ2-1|TRBV5-6|TRBD2|NA
CASSPDSGSSYNEQFF
TGTGCCAGCAGCCCTGATAGCGGGAGCTCCTACAATGAGCAGTTCTTC
>TRBJ2-3|TRBV27|TRBD2|NA
CASSSPGLADTDTQYF
TGTGCCAGCAGTTCCCCGGGACTAGCGGACACAGATACGCAGTATTTT
>TRBJ2-7|TRBV7-3|TRBD1|NA
CASSLDSGQAAFTEQYF
TGTGCCAGCAGCTTAGATTCGGGACAGGCAGCCTTTACCGAGCAGTACTTC
>TRBJ2-7|TRBV11-2|TRBD2|few
CASSRPPLLAGGEYEQYF
TGTGCCAGCAGCCGGCCACCCCTCCTAGCGGGAGGGGAATACGAGCAGTACTTC
>TRBJ1-1|TRBV9|TRBD1|NA
CASSPGTGGSEAFF
TGTGCCAGCAGCCCCGGGACAGGGGGCTCAGAAGCTTTCTTT
>TRBJ1-2|TRBV29-1|TRBD1|once
CSVEDWETGGETLDYGYTF
TGCAGCGTTGAAGATTGGGAAACAGGGGGCGAAACTCTCGACTATGGCTACACCTTC
>TRBJ2-3|TRBV6-1|TRBD2|NA
CASRGTSGNTDTQYF
TGTGCCAGCAGGGGGACTAGCGGAAACACAGATACGCAGTATTTT
>TRBJ1-2|TRBV5-1|TRBD1|few
CASSFSLGKNKGTGNYGYTF
TGCGCCAGCAGCTTTTCTCTTGGTAAAAACAAAGGGACAGGGAACTATGGCTACACCTTC
>TRBJ2-1|TRBV11-2|NA|few
CASSQSQGLLYNEQFF
TGTGCCAGCAGCCAATCACAGGGCCTGCTCTACAATGAGCAGTTCTTC
>TRBJ1-2|TRBV11-2|NA|NA
CASSLDRGGSGYTF
TGTGCCAGCAGCTTAGATCGGGGGGGCTCTGGCTACACCTTC
>TRBJ2-3|TRBV7-9|NA|NA
CASSHRHRTVRSTDTQYF
TGTGCCAGCAGCCACCGACACCGGACAGTGCGTTCCACAGATACGCAGTATTTT
>TRBJ1-2|TRBV29-1|TRBD1|NA
CSVEDPPPGQGMNGYTF
TGCAGCGTTGAAGATCCTCCCCCCGGACAGGGAATGAATGGCTACACCTTC
>TRBJ2-5|TRBV7-3|TRBD1|NA
CASSLRPGGQETQYF
TGTGCCAGCAGCTTACGGCCAGGGGGACAAGAGACCCAGTACTTC
>TRBJ2-5|TRBV30|NA|NA
CAWSELMQETQYF
TGTGCCTGGAGCGAACTCATGCAAGAGACCCAGTACTTC
>TRBJ2-1|TRBV29-1|TRBD2|NA
CSVWVPRRGTEQFF
TGCAGCGTTTGGGTCCCACGGCGGGGGACTGAGCAGTTCTTC
>TRBJ1-1|TRBV5-1|NA|NA
CASSLNGGGGTEAFF
TGCGCCAGCAGCTTGAACGGGGGGGGAGGGACTGAAGCTTTCTTT
>TRBJ2-7|TRBV5-1|TRBD1|NA
CASSRGQGGDEQYF
TGCGCCAGCAGCCGGGGACAGGGGGGGGACGAGCAGTACTTC
>TRBJ2-2|TRBV5-1|NA|once
CASSLDRTGELFF
TGCGCCAGCAGCTTGGACAGGACCGGGGAGCTGTTTTTT
>TRBJ1-4|TRBV6-6|NA|NA
CASSYRGRYEKLFF
TGTGCCAGCAGTTATCGGGGAAGATATGAAAAACTGTTTTTT
>TRBJ1-1|TRBV7-3|TRBD1|NA
CASSSQGQGPNTEAFF
TGTGCCAGCAGCTCTCAGGGACAGGGCCCAAACACTGAAGCTTTCTTT
>TRBJ2-7|TRBV27|NA|NA
CASSDGLAYEQYF
TGTGCCAGCAGTGACGGACTTGCCTACGAGCAGTACTTC
>TRBJ2-3|TRBV5-1|NA|NA
CASSLNQVADTQYF
TGCGCCAGCAGCTTGAATCAGGTGGCAGATACGCAGTATTTT
>TRBJ2-7|TRBV9|NA|NA
CASSVAQIAYEQYF
TGTGCCAGCAGCGTAGCTCAGATAGCTTACGAGCAGTACTTC
>TRBJ1-2|TRBV28|NA|NA
CASSLVGSPEHYGYTF
TGTGCCAGCAGTCTAGTCGGGTCCCCTGAACACTATGGCTACACCTTC
>TRBJ2-7|TRBV12-5|TRBD2|NA
CASGPLAGGPYEQYF
TGTGCTAGTGGACCACTAGCGGGGGGACCCTACGAGCAGTACTTC
>TRBJ1-5|TRBV6-5|TRBD1|NA
CASSYSGGEAQPQHF
TGTGCCAGCAGTTACTCAGGGGGCGAGGCTCAGCCCCAGCATTTT
>TRBJ1-1|TRBV7-3|NA|NA
CASSTGQLTAFF
TGTGCCAGCAGTACAGGACAGCTCACAGCTTTCTTT
>TRBJ2-7|TRBV19|NA|few
CASSSSGSYEQYF
TGTGCCAGTAGTAGCTCAGGGTCATACGAGCAGTACTTC
>TRBJ2-7|TRBV5-4|NA|few
CASSFSGVYEQYF
TGTGCCAGCAGCTTCTCAGGGGTCTACGAGCAGTACTTC
>TRBJ1-2|TRBV19|TRBD1|NA
CASSREGQGPNYGYTF
TGTGCCAGTAGTAGAGAAGGACAGGGCCCTAACTATGGCTACACCTTC
>TRBJ2-7|TRBV7-6|NA|NA
CASSLGQGLHYEQYF
TGTGCCAGCAGCTTAGGTCAGGGTCTACACTACGAGCAGTACTTC
>TRBJ1-5|TRBV7-9|TRBD1|few
CASSRDRDNQPQHF
TGTGCCAGCAGCCGCGACAGGGACAATCAGCCCCAGCATTTT
>TRBJ2-2|TRBV5-1|TRBD1|NA
CASSLTGAPTGELFF
TGCGCCAGCAGCCTGACAGGGGCACCTACCGGGGAGCTGTTTTTT